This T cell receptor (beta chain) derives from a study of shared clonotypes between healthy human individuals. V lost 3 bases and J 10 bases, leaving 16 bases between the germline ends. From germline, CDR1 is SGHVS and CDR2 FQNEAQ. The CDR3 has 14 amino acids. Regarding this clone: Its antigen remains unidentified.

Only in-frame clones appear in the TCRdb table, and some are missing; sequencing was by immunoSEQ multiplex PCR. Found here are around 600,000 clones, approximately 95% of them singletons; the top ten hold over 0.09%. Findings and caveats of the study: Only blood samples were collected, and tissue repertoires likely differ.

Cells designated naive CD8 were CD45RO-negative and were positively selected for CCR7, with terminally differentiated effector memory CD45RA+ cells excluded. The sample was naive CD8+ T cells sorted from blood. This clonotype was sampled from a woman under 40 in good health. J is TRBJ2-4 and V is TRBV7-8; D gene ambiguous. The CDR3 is CASSFAIGPGIQYF. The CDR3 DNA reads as TGTGCCAGCAGCTTCGCAATAGGCCCCGGTATTCAGTACTTC. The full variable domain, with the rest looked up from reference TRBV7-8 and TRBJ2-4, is GAGVSQSPRYKVAKRGQDVALRCDPISGHVSLFWYQQALGQGPEFLTYFQNEAQLDKSGLPSDRFFAERPEGSVSTLKIQRTQQEDSAVYLCASSFAIGPGIQYFGAGTRLSVL.